This record concerns one T cell receptor (beta chain) sequence. As yet, its antigen is unknown. The CDR3 has 16 residues. The germline V gene has CDR1 SGHAT and CDR2 FQNNGV. V was pared by 2 bases and J by 0 bases, with 12 bases between. The sample originates from a study of blood T cells in healthy people across ages. Looking at the study overall: The template switching approach captured approximately one barcoded beta molecule for every two T cells. Study-level results: Those diversity estimates obtained from one million T cells were thought to be underestimates. Long-lived donors carried more naive CD4+ cells and greater diversity than aged donors. The study lacked donor CMV status, which possibly confounded expanded clonotype changes.

Through a sample-barcoded 5' primer and a J-beta primer mix, a second PCR was run for 7 to 11 cycles. A single record per CDR3 protein comes from TCRdb applying MiXCR to the 5' RACE reads. The sample shows 600,000 to 800,000 distinct CDR3 sequences, around a fifth of them seen only once. The receptor was derived from a man in his 70s in good health. This chain connects TRBV11-2 to TRBJ2-3; D is uncertain. Sequenced input: blood. The CDR3 is CASSLIGGPSTDTQYF. CDR3 sequence (DNA): TGTGCCAGCAGCTTAATAGGCGGTCCTAGCACAGATACGCAGTATTTT. The full variable domain, its missing parts supplied by reference TRBV11-2 and TRBJ2-3, is EAGVAQSPRYKIIEKRQSVAFWCNPISGHATLYWYQQILGQGPKLLIQFQNNGVVDDSQLPKDRFSAERLKGVDSTLKIQPAKLEDSAVYLCASSLIGGPSTDTQYFGPGTRLTVL.